This is a list of T cell receptor beta chains from one sample in a study of Ad26.COV2.S vaccination and SARS-CoV-2 variants. Generated by immunoSEQ multiplex PCR, the TCRdb table keeps only in-frame clones and is missing some. The sample records fewer than 800,000 clones, about 89% being singletons. The sample was peripheral blood, taken in a trial of Ad26.COV2.S vaccine versus placebo. These receptors were obtained from a person between 18 and 65 years old who received the Ad26.COV2.S COVID-19 vaccine or a placebo. Each CDR3 is given with its conserved first and last residue. D genes are given only for firm matches. The size field is filled for only some rows; it gives once, few, many or a size class.

>TRBJ2-1|.|TRBV7-9|.
TGTGCCAGCAGCTCTAGGGACCCCTTCAATGAGCAGTTCTTC
CASSSRDPFNEQFF
>TRBJ2-5|.|TRBV3-1/TRBV3-2|TRBD2
TGTGCCAGCAGCCAACCGGGACTAGACCCAGAGACCCAGTACTTC
CASSQPGLDPETQYF
>TRBJ2-5|.|TRBV6-6|TRBD2
TGTGCCAGTACCACCCCAGGCGGGGGGGCCTGGGAGACCCAGTACTTC
CASTTPGGGAWETQYF
>TRBJ1-5|few|TRBV19|TRBD1
TGTGCCAGTAGTATAACAGGGGGGGCGTGGAATCAGCCCCAGCATTTT
CASSITGGAWNQPQHF
>TRBJ1-5|once|TRBV6-5|TRBD1
TGTGCCAGCAGGCAAGGGACAGGCAATCAGCCCCAGCATTTT
CASRQGTGNQPQHF
>TRBJ2-7|.|TRBV6-6|TRBD2
TGTGCCAGCGTCCCCGGACGGGGAGGGGACTCCTACGAGCAGTACTTC
CASVPGRGGDSYEQYF
>TRBJ2-7|.|TRBV25-1|TRBD1
TGTGCCAGCAGAAGGGACAGGGTAAACGAGCAGTACTTC
CASRRDRVNEQYF
>TRBJ1-2|.|TRBV30|.
TGTGCCTGGAGTGTTAGACAGTATGGCTACACCTTC
CAWSVRQYGYTF
>TRBJ1-1|.|TRBV6-2/TRBV6-3|.
TGTGCCAGCAGTTGGGCTTACTCGTCCACCGAAGCTTTCTTT
CASSWAYSSTEAFF
>TRBJ1-6|once|TRBV30|.
TGTGCCTGGAGCCGCCGGGACGGCTATAATTCACCCCTCCACTTT
CAWSRRDGYNSPLHF
>TRBJ2-2|.|TRBV7-9|.
TGTGCCAGCAGCCCGAAAAGGGGCCGGAGCGGGGAGCTGTTTTTT
CASSPKRGRSGELFF
>TRBJ1-1|.|TRBV18|.
TGTGCCAGCTCACGGGGGGCCGTGAGCACTGAAGCTTTCTTT
CASSRGAVSTEAFF
>TRBJ2-6|.|TRBV5-4|.
TGTGCCAGCAGCTTCGGAGGGGCCAACGTCCTGACTTTC
CASSFGGANVLTF
>TRBJ2-1|.|TRBV19|.
TGTGCCAGTAGTTCCCAGGGACTTAGCTCCTACAATGAGCAGTTCTTC
CASSSQGLSSYNEQFF
>TRBJ2-7|.|TRBV19|.
TGTGCCAGTAGTATCTCCGGGACACCGACCTACGAGCAGTACTTC
CASSISGTPTYEQYF
>TRBJ2-1|.|TRBV11-2|.
TGTGCCAGCAGCCAAACCGGGACCCCACCTTTCGGTGAGCAGTTCTTC
CASSQTGTPPFGEQFF
>TRBJ1-1|.|TRBV6-5|.
TGTGCCAGCAGTTCCGCGGGTGGGTGGAACACTGAAGCTTTCTTT
CASSSAGGWNTEAFF
>TRBJ2-1|.|TRBV4-2|.
TGTGCCAGCAGCCAAGGGACAAGCGTCGAGCAGTTCTTC
CASSQGTSVEQFF
>TRBJ1-2|.|TRBV18|TRBD1
TGTGCCAGCTCACCTGCCGGGACAGCCTATGGCTACACCTTC
CASSPAGTAYGYTF
>TRBJ1-4|.|TRBV15|.
TGTGCCACCAGCAGGGGACTTAATGAAAAACTGTTTTTT
CATSRGLNEKLFF
>TRBJ2-7|.|TRBV18|.
TGTGCCAGCTCACCCCCACCGTCGGGCTCTACGGAGCAGTACTTC
CASSPPPSGSTEQYF
>TRBJ2-7|.|TRBV19|TRBD1
TGTGCCAGTAGGATGACAGGGATCCCCGAGCAGTACTTC
CASRMTGIPEQYF
>TRBJ2-1|.|TRBV18|.
TGTGCCAGCTCACCCGGCAGGGAGGTCAATGAGCAGTTCTTC
CASSPGREVNEQFF
>TRBJ2-3|.|TRBV3-1/TRBV3-2|TRBD2
TGTGCCAGCAGCCACCGGACTAGGGAATTCACAGATACGCAGTATTTT
CASSHRTREFTDTQYF
>TRBJ2-2|.|TRBV19|.
TGTGCCAGTACAAAGACAGTGAACACCGGGGAGCTGTTTTTT
CASTKTVNTGELFF
>TRBJ2-1|.|TRBV6-2/TRBV6-3|.
TGTGCCAGCAGTCATGAAGACTACAATGAGCAGTTCTTC
CASSHEDYNEQFF
>TRBJ2-2|.|TRBV10-1|.
TGCGCCAGCAGTGAATTAGTTGTCACCGGGGAGCTGTTTTTT
CASSELVVTGELFF
>TRBJ1-5|.|TRBV6-6|.
TGTGCCAGCAGTTACTCAGAACAGCCCCAGCATTTT
CASSYSEQPQHF
>TRBJ2-1|.|TRBV5-1|.
TGCGCCAGCAGCTTGGGGGCGGATGACAATGAGCAGTTCTTC
CASSLGADDNEQFF
>TRBJ2-2|.|TRBV3-1/TRBV3-2|TRBD2
TGTGCCAGCAGCCGACGGACTAGCGGGACACCCACCGGGGAGCTGTTTTTT
CASSRRTSGTPTGELFF
>TRBJ2-7|.|TRBV3-1/TRBV3-2|.
TGTGCCAGCAGCCAAGGGGATAGCTACGAGCAGTACTTC
CASSQGDSYEQYF
>TRBJ2-1|.|TRBV7-7|.
TGTGCTAGCAGCTTAGGTATCGGGAGTAAGGACAATGAGCAGTTCTTC
CASSLGIGSKDNEQFF
>TRBJ1-5|once|TRBV4-2|.
TGTGCCAGCAGCCAAGATGCAGGTAATCAGCCCCAGCATTTT
CASSQDAGNQPQHF
>TRBJ1-1|.|TRBV5-1|.
TGCGCCAGCAGCTTGGGGCAACCGAACACTGAAGCTTTCTTT
CASSLGQPNTEAFF
>TRBJ2-7|.|TRBV20-1|.
TGCAGTGCTAGTAGGGAGCAGTACTTC
CSASREQYF
>TRBJ1-2|.|TRBV9|TRBD1
TGTGCCAGCAGCCCACAGGGGGCGGGCGGCTACACCTTC
CASSPQGAGGYTF
>TRBJ1-6|once|TRBV19|TRBD1
TGTGCCAGTAGTAGGACAGGGGAGAATTCACCCCTCCACTTT
CASSRTGENSPLHF
>TRBJ1-6|.|TRBV2|.
TGTGCCAGCAGTGAAGCCTTCAGTGGCCCCTATAATTCACCCCTCCACTTT
CASSEAFSGPYNSPLHF
>TRBJ2-7|few|TRBV5-4|TRBD1
TGTGCCAGCAGCTTGGAACAGGGGAGCGACGAGCAGTACTTC
CASSLEQGSDEQYF
>TRBJ2-3|.|TRBV29-1|.
TGCAGCGGAGGATCGGGCCCTTCGAGTTACACAGATACGCAGTATTTT
CSGGSGPSSYTDTQYF
>TRBJ2-3|.|TRBV19|TRBD2
TGTGCCAGTAGTCTCACCCCTGGAACTAGCGGGGGGCGGATGGGTACGCAGTATTTT
CASSLTPGTSGGRMGTQYF
>TRBJ2-7|once|TRBV2|.
TGTGCCAGCCAGGTGTCCTACGAGCAGTACTTC
CASQVSYEQYF
>TRBJ2-2|.|TRBV20-1|.
TGCAGTGCTAGTCCCCCTGGGGGTTCCGGGGAGCTGTTTTTT
CSASPPGGSGELFF
>TRBJ2-5|.|TRBV4-3|.
TGCGCCAGCAGCCAAGATGGTGGGGGGCAGGAGACCCAGTACTTC
CASSQDGGGQETQYF
>TRBJ2-2|.|TRBV19|.
TGTGCCACCTCCCCCGGGGAGGCGAACACCGGGGAGCTGTTTTTT
CATSPGEANTGELFF
>TRBJ2-1|few|TRBV6-5|TRBD1
TGTGCCAGCAGCGCGACAGGGTCGAACGAGCAGTTCTTC
CASSATGSNEQFF
>TRBJ1-2|few|TRBV2|.
TGTGCCAGCAGTGAACTCTCTCAGCTTAACTATGGCTACACCTTC
CASSELSQLNYGYTF
>TRBJ2-7|few|TRBV2|TRBD1
TGTGCCAGCAGGGGGGACAGCCTCTACGAGCAGTACTTC
CASRGDSLYEQYF
>TRBJ2-2|.|TRBV21-1|.
TGTGCCAGCAGCAAAGAGGCAGGAGAGGTGATGACCGGGGAGCTGTTTTTT
CASSKEAGEVMTGELFF
>TRBJ2-7|.|TRBV6-5|TRBD1
TGTGCCAGCAGTTCTCCGGGACAGGGTTTTTACGAGCAGTACTTC
CASSSPGQGFYEQYF
>TRBJ2-3|.|TRBV11-2|TRBD2
TGTGCCAGCAGCTTAGCGTCTAGCGGGGGGGGAGATACGCAGTATTTT
CASSLASSGGGDTQYF
>TRBJ2-5|once|TRBV3-1/TRBV3-2|TRBD2
TGTGCCAGCAGCCAAGGGCGGGGGGCGGGGGAGACCCAGTACTTC
CASSQGRGAGETQYF
>TRBJ2-2|once|TRBV27|TRBD1
TGTGCCAGCAGCCGTACAGGGGAAATGCTGTTTTTT
CASSRTGEMLFF
>TRBJ2-3|.|TRBV6-5|.
TGTGCCAGCAGTTACGCCCATAGCCCGGACGCGGATACGCAGTATTTT
CASSYAHSPDADTQYF
>TRBJ1-5|.|TRBV7-9|.
TGTGCCAGCAGTGCTGCGAGTGCTTATCAGCCCCAGCATTTT
CASSAASAYQPQHF
>TRBJ2-7|.|TRBV3-1/TRBV3-2|TRBD1
TGTGCCAGCAGCCAGGGGGGCAGGGGGCTTCAATACGAGCAGTACTTC
CASSQGGRGLQYEQYF
>TRBJ2-5|once|TRBV29-1|.
TGCAGCGCTGCACAGTTGCAAGAGACCCAGTACTTC
CSAAQLQETQYF
>TRBJ1-4|.|TRBV5-1|.
TGCGCCAGCAGTGCTAGCCCGGCAACTAATGAAAAACTGTTTTTT
CASSASPATNEKLFF
>TRBJ1-5|few|TRBV19|TRBD1
TGTGCCAGTAGTCTCGGGACAGGTCGGGGGCCCCAGCATTTT
CASSLGTGRGPQHF
>TRBJ1-2|.|TRBV4-3|.
TGCGCCAGCAGCCAGCAGCTTGAACCCAACTATGGCTACACCTTC
CASSQQLEPNYGYTF